This T cell receptor beta chain was recovered during a study of PD-1 blockade in classical Hodgkin lymphoma. As regards this clone: The target antigen is unknown.

The CDR3 length is 13 residues. V dropped 8 bases and J dropped 9 bases, with 17 bases sitting between them. Germline V gives CDR1 LNHDA, CDR2 SQIVND (reference sequence). The time point was: newly diagnosed, previously untreated cHL patient sample. Magnetic negative selection was used to purify CD4+ T cells from PBMCs that had been thawed. Comparison relied on PBMCs that came from newly diagnosed, untreated classical Hodgkin lymphoma. Findings and limits, study-wide: Repertoires differed for reasons still undefined, possibly disease activity or prior therapy. Diminished baseline TCR diversity has been reported in newly diagnosed patients relative to healthy donors.

The data were produced by immunoSEQ multiplex PCR, yet TCRdb's version contains in-frame clones alone and is incomplete. Found here are about 32,000 clones, about 85% of them singletons; the top ten hold 1.2%. This receptor was taken from a human donor with classical Hodgkin lymphoma. V is TRBV19 and J is TRBJ1-5; the D is unclear. Sequencing was carried out using CD4+ T cells from blood. The CDR3, as DNA: TGTGCCAGTTCGATTTTGGGCGCGCGGCCCCAGCATTTT. Translated: CASSILGARPQHF.